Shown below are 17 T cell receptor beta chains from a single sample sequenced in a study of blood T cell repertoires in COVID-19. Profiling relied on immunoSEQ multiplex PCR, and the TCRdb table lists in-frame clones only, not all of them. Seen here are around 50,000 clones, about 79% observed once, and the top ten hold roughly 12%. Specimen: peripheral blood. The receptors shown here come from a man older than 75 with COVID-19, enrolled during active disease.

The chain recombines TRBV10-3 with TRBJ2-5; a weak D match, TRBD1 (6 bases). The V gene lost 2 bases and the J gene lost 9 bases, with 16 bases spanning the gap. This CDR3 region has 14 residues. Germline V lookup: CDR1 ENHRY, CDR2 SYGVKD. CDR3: CAISEAGQLLAQYF. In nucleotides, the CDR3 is TGTGCCATCAGTGAGGCCGGACAGCTTCTTGCCCAGTACTTC.

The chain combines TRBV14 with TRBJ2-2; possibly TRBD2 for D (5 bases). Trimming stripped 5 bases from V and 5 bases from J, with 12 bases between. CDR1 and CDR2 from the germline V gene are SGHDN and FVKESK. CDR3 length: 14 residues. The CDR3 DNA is TGTGCCAGCAGCAGAGGGTACTGGACCGGGGAGCTGTTTTTT. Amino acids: CASSRGYWTGELFF.

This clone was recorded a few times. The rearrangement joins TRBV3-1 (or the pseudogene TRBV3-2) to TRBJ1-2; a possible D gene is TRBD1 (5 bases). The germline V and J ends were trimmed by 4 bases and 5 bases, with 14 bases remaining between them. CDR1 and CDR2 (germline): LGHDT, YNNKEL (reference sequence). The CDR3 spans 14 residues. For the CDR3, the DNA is TGTGCCAGCAGCCGGGGCAGTACAAATTATGGCTACACCTTC. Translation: CASSRGSTNYGYTF.

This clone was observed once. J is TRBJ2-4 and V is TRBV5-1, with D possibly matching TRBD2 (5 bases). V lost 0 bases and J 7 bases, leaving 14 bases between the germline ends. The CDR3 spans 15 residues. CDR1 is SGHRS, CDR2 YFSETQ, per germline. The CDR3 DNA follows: TGCGCCAGCAGCTTGGCCGAGACGGGGAAGAACATTCAGTACTTC. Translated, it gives CASSLAETGKNIQYF.

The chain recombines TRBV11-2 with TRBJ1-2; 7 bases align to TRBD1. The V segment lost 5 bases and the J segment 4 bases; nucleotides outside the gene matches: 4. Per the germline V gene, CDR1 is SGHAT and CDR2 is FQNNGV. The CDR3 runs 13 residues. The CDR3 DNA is TGTGCCAGCAGCCCGACAGGGTTCTATGGCTACACCTTC. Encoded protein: CASSPTGFYGYTF.

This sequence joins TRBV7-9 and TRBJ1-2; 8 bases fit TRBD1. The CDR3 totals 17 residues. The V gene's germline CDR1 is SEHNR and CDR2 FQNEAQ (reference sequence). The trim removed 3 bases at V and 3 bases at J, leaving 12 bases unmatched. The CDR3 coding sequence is TGTGCCAGCAGCTTTCTCGGACAGGGCCTTAGAGACTATGGCTACACCTTC. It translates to CASSFLGQGLRDYGYTF.

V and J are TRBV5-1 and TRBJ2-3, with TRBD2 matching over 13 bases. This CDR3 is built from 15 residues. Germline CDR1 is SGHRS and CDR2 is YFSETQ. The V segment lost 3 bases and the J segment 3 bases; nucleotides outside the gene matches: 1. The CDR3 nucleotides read TGCGCCAGCAGCTCGACTAGCGGGAGGACAGATACGCAGTATTTT. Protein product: CASSSTSGRTDTQYF.

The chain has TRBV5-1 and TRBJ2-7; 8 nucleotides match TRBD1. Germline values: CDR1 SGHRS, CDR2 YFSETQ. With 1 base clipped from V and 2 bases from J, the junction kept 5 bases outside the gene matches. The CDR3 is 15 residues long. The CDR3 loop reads CASSLKQGEAYEQYF. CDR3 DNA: TGCGCCAGCAGCTTGAAACAGGGGGAAGCCTACGAGCAGTACTTC.

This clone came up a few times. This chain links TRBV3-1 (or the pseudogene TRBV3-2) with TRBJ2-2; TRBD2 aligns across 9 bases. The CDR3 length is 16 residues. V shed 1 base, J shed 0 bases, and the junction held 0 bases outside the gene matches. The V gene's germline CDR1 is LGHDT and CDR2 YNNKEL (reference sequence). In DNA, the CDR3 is TGTGCCAGCAGCCAAGGACTAGCGGCGAACACCGGGGAGCTGTTTTTT. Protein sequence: CASSQGLAANTGELFF.

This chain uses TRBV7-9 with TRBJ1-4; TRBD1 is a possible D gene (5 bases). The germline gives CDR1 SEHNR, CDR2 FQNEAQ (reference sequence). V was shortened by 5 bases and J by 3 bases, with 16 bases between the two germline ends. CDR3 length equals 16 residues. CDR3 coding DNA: TGTGCCAGCAGCCCCTGGGGCAGGGATGCTAATGAAAAACTGTTTTTT. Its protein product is CASSPWGRDANEKLFF.

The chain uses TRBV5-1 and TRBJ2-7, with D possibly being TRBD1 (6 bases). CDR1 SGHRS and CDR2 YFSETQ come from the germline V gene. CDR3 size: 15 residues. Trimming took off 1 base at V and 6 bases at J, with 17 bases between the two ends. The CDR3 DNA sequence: TGCGCCAGCAGCTTGTTGACAGGCCCCGGCTCCGAGCAGTACTTC. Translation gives CASSLLTGPGSEQYF.

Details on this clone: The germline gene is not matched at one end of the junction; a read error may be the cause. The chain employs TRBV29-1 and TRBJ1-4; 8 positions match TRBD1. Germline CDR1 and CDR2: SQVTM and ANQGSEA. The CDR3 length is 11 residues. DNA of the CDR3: TGCAGCGTTGACAAGGCGGGACAGGCCGTTTTT. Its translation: CSVDKAGQAVF. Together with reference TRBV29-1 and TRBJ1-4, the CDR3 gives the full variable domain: SAVISQKPSRDICQRGTSLTIQCQVDSQVTMMFWYRQQPGQSLTLIATANQGSEATYESGFVIDKFPISRPNLTFSTLTVSNMSPEDSSIYLCSVDKAGQAVFGSGTQLSVL.

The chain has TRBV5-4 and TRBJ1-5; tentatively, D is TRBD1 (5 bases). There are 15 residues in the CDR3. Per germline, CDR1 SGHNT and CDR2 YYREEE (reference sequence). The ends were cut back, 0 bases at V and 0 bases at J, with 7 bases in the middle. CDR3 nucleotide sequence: TGTGCCAGCAGCTTGGGGGGGGGTAGCAATCAGCCCCAGCATTTT. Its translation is CASSLGGGSNQPQHF.

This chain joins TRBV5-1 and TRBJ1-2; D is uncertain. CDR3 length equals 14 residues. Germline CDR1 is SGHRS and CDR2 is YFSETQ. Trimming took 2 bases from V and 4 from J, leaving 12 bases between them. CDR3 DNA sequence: TGCGCCAGCAGCTTTCCTAGCGAAGGCTATGGCTACACCTTC. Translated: CASSFPSEGYGYTF.

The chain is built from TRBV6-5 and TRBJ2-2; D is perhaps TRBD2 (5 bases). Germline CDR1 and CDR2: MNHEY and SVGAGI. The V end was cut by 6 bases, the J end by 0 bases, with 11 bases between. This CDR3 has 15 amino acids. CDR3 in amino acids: CASRLPGTNTGELFF. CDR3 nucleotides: TGTGCCAGCAGACTTCCGGGGACGAACACCGGGGAGCTGTTTTTT.

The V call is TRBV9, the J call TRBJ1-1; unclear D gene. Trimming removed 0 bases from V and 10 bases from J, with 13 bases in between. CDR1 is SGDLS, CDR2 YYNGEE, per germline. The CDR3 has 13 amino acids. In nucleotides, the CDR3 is TGTGCCAGCAGCGTAGACTTATCCAGCGGAGCTTTCTTT. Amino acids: CASSVDLSSGAFF.

As DNA, the CDR3 is TGTGCCAGCAGTCCTGAGGACAGGGGGGAGACCCAGTACTTC. Protein: CASSPEDRGETQYF. The chain recombines TRBV3-1 (or the pseudogene TRBV3-2) with TRBJ2-5; 10 bases match TRBD1. V lost 6 bases, J lost 5 bases, and 6 bases stayed unmatched. This CDR3 is 14 amino acids long. Germline V gene lookup returns CDR1 LGHDT and CDR2 YNNKEL (reference sequence).